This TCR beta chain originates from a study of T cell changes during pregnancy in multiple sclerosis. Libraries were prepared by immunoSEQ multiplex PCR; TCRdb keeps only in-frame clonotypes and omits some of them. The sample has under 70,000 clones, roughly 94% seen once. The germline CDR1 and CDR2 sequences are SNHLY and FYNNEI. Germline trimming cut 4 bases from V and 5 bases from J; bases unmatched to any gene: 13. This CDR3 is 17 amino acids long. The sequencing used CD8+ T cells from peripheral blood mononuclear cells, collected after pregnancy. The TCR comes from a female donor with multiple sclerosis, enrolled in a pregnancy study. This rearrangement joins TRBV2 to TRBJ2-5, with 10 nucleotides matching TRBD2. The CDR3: CASSGLAGVGPQETQYF. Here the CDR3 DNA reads TGTGCCAGCAGTGGGCTAGCGGGAGTGGGACCCCAGGAGACCCAGTACTTC.